The sequence of this TCR beta chain was determined in a study of blood T cell repertoires in COVID-19. Overall study context: Sites in the United States, Italy and Spain provided acute and convalescent COVID-19 samples. In each case, the material was cDNA or gDNA derived from T cells, B-cell-depleted T cells, or PBMCs.

Categorization into cohorts depended on clinical history that participants reported. Authors' methods: From reference gene primer amplification, estimates of nucleated cell counts were derived. Some clones are missing from TCRdb's copy, which holds only in-frame ones; the method was immunoSEQ multiplex PCR. V, J and clone size were drawn from that table, and D and trimming were deduced from the DNA. Counted here are 200,000 to 250,000 clones, 83% occurring once; the ten biggest clones make up about 4.6%. Deletions cut 0 bases from V and 4 bases from J, with 5 bases between. Per the germline V gene, CDR1 is KGHSH and CDR2 is LQKENI. CDR3 length: 13 residues.

This clonotype was obtained from a woman in her fifties or sixties who had been exposed to COVID-19. The chain is built from TRBV18 and TRBJ2-3; no definite D call. Sequencing was done on a sample of PBMCs or T cells enriched from blood (not recorded which). In DNA form, the CDR3 reads TGTGCCAGCTCACCACCTCGAGCAGATACGCAGTATTTT. Translation gives CASSPPRADTQYF.